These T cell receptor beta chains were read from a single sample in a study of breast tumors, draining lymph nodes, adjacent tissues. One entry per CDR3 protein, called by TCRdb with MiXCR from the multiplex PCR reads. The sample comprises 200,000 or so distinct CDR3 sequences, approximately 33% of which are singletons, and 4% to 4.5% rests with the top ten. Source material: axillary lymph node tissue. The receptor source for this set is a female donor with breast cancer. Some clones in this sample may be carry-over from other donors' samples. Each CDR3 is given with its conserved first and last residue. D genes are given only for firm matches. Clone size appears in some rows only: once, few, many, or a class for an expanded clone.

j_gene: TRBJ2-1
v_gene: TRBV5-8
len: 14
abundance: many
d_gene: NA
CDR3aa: CASSAYGLYAEQFF
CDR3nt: TGTGCCAGCAGCGCTTACGGACTATATGCTGAGCAGTTCTTC

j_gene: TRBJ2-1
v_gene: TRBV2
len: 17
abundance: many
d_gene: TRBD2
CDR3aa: CARDLGTSGSPDNEQFF
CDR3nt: TGTGCCAGGGACCTCGGGACTAGCGGGAGCCCGGACAATGAGCAGTTCTTC

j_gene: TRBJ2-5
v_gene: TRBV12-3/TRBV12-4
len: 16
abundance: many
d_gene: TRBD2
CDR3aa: CASSNPGLAGFETQYF
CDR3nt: TGTGCCAGCAGTAACCCGGGACTAGCGGGATTTGAGACCCAGTACTTC

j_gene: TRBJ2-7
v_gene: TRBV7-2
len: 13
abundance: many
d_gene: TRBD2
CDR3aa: CASSLSGGYEQYF
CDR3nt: TGTGCCAGCAGCTTAAGCGGGGGCTACGAGCAGTACTTC

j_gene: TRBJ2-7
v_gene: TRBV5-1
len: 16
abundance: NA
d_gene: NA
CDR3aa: CASSLDGSRNTYEQYF
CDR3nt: TGCGCCAGCAGCTTGGATGGGTCCCGCAACACCTACGAGCAGTACTTC

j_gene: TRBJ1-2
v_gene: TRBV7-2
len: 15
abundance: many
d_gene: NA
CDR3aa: CASSGGGNGIYGYPF
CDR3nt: TGTGCCAGCAGTGGCGGAGGAAATGGTATCTATGGCTACCCCTTC

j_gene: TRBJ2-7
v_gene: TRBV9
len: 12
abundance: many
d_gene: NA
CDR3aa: CASSVARTQQYF
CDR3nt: TGTGCCAGCAGCGTAGCTCGGACTCAGCAGTACTTC

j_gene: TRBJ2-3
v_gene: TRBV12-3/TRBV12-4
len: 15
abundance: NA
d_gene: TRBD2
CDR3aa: CASSLGRGDSDTQYF
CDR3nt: TGTGCCAGCAGTTTAGGACGGGGGGACTCAGATACGCAGTATTTT

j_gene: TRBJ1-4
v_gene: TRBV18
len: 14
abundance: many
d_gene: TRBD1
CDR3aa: CASSPGQGGEKLFF
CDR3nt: TGTGCCAGCAGCCCGGGACAGGGAGGCGAAAAACTGTTTTTT

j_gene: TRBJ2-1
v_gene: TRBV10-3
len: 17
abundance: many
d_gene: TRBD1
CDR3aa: CAISESVPGTGPDEQFF
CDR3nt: TGTGCCATCAGTGAGTCGGTCCCCGGGACAGGGCCGGATGAGCAGTTCTTC

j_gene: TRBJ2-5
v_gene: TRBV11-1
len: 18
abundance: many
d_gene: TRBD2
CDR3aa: CASEGSQGSGRIEETQYF
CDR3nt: TGTGCCAGCGAAGGGTCCCAAGGTAGCGGGAGAATCGAAGAGACCCAGTACTTC

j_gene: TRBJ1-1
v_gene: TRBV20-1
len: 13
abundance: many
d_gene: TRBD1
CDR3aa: CSAKDRGNTEAFF
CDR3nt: TGCAGTGCCAAGGACAGGGGGAACACTGAAGCTTTCTTT

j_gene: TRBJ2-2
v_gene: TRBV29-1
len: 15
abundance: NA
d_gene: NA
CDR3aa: CSVERASGRTAELFF
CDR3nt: TGCAGCGTCGAACGGGCTAGTGGAAGGACCGCGGAGCTGTTTTTT

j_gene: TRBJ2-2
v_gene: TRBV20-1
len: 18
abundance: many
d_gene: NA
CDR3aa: CSAIRPLLGLASTGELFF
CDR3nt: TGCAGTGCTATTAGGCCACTCCTTGGGCTAGCTAGTACCGGGGAGCTGTTTTTT

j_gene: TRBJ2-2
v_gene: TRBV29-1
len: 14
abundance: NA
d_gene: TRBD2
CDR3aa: CSARASGRTGELFF
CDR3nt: TGCAGCGCCCGTGCTAGCGGGAGAACCGGGGAGCTGTTTTTT

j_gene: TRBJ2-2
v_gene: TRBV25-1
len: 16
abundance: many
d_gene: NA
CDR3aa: CASISGGHSNTGELFF
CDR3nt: TGTGCCAGCATCTCTGGGGGGCATTCGAACACCGGGGAGCTGTTTTTT

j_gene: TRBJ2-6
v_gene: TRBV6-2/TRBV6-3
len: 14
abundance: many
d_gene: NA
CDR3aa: CASRPDAGANVLTF
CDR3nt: TGTGCCAGCAGGCCGGACGCCGGGGCCAACGTCCTGACTTTC

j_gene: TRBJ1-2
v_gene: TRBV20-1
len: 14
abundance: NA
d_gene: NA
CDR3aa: CSARVTESAYGYTF
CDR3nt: TGCAGTGCTAGGGTGACAGAGTCAGCCTATGGCTACACCTTC

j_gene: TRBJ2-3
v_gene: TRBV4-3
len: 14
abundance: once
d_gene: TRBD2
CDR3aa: CASRRGLAGDTQYF
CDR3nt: TGCGCCAGCCGACGGGGACTAGCGGGGGATACGCAGTATTTT

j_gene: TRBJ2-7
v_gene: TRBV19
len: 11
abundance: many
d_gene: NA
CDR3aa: CASSDSYEQYF
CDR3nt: TGTGCCAGTAGCGACAGCTACGAGCAGTACTTC

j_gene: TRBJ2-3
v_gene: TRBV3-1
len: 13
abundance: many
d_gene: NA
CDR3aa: CASSQRRTDTQYF
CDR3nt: TGTGCCAGCAGCCAAAGGAGGACAGATACGCAGTATTTT

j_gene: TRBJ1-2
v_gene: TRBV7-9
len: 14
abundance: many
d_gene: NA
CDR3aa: CASSVNREGYGYTF
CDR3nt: TGTGCCAGCAGCGTAAACAGGGAAGGCTATGGCTACACCTTC